This entry is about one T cell receptor beta chain. What it binds is unknown. Use of 60 Vbeta and 13 Jbeta primers characterized the PCR. Using immunoSEQ multiplex PCR, the repertoire was profiled, and TCRdb retains in-frame clones only, with some absent. The sample has 50,000 to 60,000 clones, 60% to 80% seen once. This specimen comes from a study of cytomegalovirus exposure and HLA in healthy donors. At the level of the study: Inside one of the first data releases sat some 85 million unique TCRs taken from HLA-typed donors. Study-wide results and caveats: There was a cluster of highly shared sequence variants that was likely a sequencing artifact.

Germline loops: CDR1 SGHVS, CDR2 FQNEAQ. The germline V and J ends were trimmed by 10 bases and 6 bases, with 18 bases remaining between them. The CDR3 has 13 residues. The sequenced material came from PBMCs. This sequence originates from a woman between 40 and 55 years old in good health and CMV-seropositive. This sequence joins TRBV7-8 and TRBJ1-1; perhaps TRBD1 as D (5 bases). This CDR3 reads CATQLKQESEAFF. CDR3 DNA: TGTGCCACCCAACTGAAACAGGAATCTGAAGCTTTCTTT.